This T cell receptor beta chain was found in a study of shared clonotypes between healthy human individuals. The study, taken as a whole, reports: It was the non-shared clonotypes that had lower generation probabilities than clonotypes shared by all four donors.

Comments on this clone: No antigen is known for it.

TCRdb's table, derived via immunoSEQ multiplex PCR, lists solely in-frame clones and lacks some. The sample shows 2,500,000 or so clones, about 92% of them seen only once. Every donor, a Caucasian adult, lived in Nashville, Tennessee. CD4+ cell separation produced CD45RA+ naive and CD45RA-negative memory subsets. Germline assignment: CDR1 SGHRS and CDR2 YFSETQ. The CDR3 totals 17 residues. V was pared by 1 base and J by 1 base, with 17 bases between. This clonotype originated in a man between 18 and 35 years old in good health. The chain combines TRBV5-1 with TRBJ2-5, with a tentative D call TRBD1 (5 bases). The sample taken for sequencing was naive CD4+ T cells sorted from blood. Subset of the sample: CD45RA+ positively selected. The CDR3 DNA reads TGCGCCAGCAGCTTGTGGCAAACAGGTTCATCCCAAGAGACCCAGTACTTC. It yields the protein CASSLWQTGSSQETQYF.